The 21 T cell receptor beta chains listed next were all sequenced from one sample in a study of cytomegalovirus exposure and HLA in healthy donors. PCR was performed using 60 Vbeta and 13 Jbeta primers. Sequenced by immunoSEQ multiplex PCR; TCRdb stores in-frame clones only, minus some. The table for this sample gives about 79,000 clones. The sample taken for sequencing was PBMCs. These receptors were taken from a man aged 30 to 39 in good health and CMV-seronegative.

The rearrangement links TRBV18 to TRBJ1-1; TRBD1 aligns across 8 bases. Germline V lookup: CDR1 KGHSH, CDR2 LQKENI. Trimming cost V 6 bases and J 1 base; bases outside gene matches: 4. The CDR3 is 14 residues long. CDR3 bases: TGTGCCAGCTCCCTCGGGACAGGGAACACTGAAGCTTTCTTT. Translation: CASSLGTGNTEAFF.

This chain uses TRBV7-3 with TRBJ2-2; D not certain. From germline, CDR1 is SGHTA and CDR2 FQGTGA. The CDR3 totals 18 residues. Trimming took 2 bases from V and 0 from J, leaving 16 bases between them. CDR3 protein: CASSLRRNPDANTGELFF. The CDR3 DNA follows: TGTGCCAGCAGCTTACGGCGGAACCCGGATGCGAACACCGGGGAGCTGTTTTTT.

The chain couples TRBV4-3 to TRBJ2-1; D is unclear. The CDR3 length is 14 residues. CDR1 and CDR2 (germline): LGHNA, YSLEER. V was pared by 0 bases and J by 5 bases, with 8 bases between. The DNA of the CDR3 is TGCGCCAGCAGCCAAGAACTGTTCGACAATGAGCAGTTCTTC. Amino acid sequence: CASSQELFDNEQFF.

CDR3 coding DNA: TGTGCCAGCAGATCCGGGACAGGAAATTCACCCCTCCACTTT. Amino acids: CASRSGTGNSPLHF. The V and J genes are TRBV6-5 and TRBJ1-6; TRBD1 aligns across 8 bases. Germline V gene data show CDR1 as MNHEY and CDR2 as SVGAGI. The CDR3 is 14 amino acids. Trimming took 6 bases from V and 7 from J; bases not matched to a gene: 5.

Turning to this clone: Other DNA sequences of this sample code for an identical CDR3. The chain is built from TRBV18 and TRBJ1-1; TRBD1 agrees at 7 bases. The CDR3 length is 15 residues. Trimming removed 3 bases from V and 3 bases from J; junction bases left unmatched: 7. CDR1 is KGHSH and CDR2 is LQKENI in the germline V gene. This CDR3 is CASSPLTGPDTEAFF. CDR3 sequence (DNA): TGTGCCAGCTCACCCCTGACAGGGCCCGACACTGAAGCTTTCTTT.

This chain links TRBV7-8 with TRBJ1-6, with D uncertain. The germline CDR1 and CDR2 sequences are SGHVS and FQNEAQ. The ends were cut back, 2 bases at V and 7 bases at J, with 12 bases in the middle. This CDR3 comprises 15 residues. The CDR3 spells CASSLTGGRNSPLHF. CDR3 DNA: TGTGCCAGCAGCTTAACGGGAGGGAGGAATTCACCCCTCCACTTT.

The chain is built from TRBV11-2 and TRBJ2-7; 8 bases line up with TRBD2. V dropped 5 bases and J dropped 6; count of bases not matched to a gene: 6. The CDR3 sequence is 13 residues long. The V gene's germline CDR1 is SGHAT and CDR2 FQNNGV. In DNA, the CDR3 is TGTGCCAGCAGCCTCTGGACTAGCTTCGAGCAGTACTTC. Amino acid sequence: CASSLWTSFEQYF.

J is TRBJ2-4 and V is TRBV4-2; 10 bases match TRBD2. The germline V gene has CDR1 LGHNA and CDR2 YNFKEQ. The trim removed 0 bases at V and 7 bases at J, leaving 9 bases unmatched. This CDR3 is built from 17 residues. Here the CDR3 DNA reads TGTGCCAGCAGCCAAGATCAGCCAGCGGGAGGGCGGAACATTCAGTACTTC. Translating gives CASSQDQPAGGRNIQYF.

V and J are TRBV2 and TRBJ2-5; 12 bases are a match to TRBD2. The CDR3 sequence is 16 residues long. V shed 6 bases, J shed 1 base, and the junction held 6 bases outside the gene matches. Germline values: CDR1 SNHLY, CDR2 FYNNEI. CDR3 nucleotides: TGTGCCAGCAGCGGCAGGACTAGCGGGATCCAAGAGACCCAGTACTTC. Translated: CASSGRTSGIQETQYF.

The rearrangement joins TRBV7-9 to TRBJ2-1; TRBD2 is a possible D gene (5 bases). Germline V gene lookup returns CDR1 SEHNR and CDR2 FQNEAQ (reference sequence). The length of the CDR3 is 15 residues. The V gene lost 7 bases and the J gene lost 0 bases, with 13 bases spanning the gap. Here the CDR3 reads CASTIGGFSYNEQFF. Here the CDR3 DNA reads TGTGCCAGCACCATAGGCGGGTTCTCCTACAATGAGCAGTTCTTC.

CDR3 residues: CASSFGGAQEYF. The CDR3 DNA reads TGTGCCAGCAGCTTCGGGGGGGCGCAGGAGTACTTC. This chain links TRBV7-9 with TRBJ2-7; 8 bases agree with TRBD2. The CDR3 consists of 12 residues. The V gene's germline CDR1 is SEHNR and CDR2 FQNEAQ (reference sequence). J lost 11 bases, V lost 3 bases, and 6 bases had no gene match.

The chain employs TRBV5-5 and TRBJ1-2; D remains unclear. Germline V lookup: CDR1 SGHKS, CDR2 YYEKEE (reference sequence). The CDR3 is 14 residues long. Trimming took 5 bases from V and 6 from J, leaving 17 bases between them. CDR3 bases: TGTGCCAGCAGGGGAGATTCTGCGATACATGGCTACACCTTC. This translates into CASRGDSAIHGYTF.

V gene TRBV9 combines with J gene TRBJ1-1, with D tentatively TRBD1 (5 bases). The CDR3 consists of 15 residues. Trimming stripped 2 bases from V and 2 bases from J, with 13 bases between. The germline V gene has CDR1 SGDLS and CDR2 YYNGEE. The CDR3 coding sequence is TGTGCCAGCAGCGTTCTTGGGGCCGGAAACACTGAAGCTTTCTTT. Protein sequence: CASSVLGAGNTEAFF.

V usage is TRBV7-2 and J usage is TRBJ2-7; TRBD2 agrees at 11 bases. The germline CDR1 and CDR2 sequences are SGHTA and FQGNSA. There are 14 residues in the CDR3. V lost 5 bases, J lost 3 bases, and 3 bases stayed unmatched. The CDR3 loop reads CASSPGLADYEQYF. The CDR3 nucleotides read TGTGCCAGCAGCCCGGGACTAGCGGACTACGAGCAGTACTTC.

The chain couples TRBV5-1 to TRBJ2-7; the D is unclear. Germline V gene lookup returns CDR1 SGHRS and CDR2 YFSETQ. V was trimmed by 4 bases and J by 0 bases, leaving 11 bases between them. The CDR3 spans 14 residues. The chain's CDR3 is CASSNGGHSYEQYF. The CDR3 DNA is TGCGCCAGCAGCAACGGTGGGCACTCCTACGAGCAGTACTTC.

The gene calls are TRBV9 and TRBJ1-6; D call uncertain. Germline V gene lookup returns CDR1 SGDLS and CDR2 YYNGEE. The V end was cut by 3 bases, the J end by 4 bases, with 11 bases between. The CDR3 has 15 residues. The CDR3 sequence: CASSAQLDYNSPLHF. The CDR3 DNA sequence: TGTGCCAGCAGCGCCCAACTCGATTATAATTCACCCCTCCACTTT.

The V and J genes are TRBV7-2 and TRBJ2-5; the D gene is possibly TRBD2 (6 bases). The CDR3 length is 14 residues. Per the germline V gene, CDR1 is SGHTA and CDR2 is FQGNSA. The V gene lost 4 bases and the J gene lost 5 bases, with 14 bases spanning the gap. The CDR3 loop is CASSSPQGGETQYF. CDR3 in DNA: TGTGCCAGCAGCTCCCCCCAGGGAGGCGAGACCCAGTACTTC.

Here the CDR3 DNA reads TGTGCCAGTAGGCCTAGGGGTCATGACACTGAAGCTTTCTTT. The encoded protein is CASRPRGHDTEAFF. This chain joins TRBV19 and TRBJ1-1; TRBD1 might be the D (5 bases). The CDR3 has 14 amino acids. Germline loops: CDR1 LNHDA, CDR2 SQIVND (reference sequence). V was shortened by 6 bases and J by 3 bases, with 14 bases between the two germline ends.

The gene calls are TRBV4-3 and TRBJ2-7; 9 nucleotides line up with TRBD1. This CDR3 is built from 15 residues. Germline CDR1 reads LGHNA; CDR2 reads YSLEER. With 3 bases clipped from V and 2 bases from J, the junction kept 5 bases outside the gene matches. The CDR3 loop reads CASSQAGTGTYEQYF. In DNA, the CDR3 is TGCGCCAGCAGCCAGGCCGGGACAGGGACCTACGAGCAGTACTTC.

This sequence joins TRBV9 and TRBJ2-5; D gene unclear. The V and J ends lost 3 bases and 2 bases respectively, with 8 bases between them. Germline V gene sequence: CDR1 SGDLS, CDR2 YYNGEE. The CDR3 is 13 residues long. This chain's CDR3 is CASSAQWQETQYF. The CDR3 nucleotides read TGTGCCAGCAGCGCTCAGTGGCAAGAGACCCAGTACTTC.

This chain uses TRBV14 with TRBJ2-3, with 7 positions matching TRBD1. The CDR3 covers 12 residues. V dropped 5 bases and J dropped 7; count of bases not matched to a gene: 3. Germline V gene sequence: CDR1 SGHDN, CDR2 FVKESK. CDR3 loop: CASSSQGYTQYF. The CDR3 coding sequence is TGTGCCAGCAGCTCACAGGGGTATACGCAGTATTTT.